One and the same sample provided the 27 T cell receptor beta chains below, sequenced in a study of breast tumors, draining lymph nodes, adjacent tissues. From the multiplex PCR reads, TCRdb called clonotypes with MiXCR, one entry per CDR3 protein. The table lists about 110,000 distinct CDR3 sequences, more than 25% of them singletons. Samples came from axillary lymph nodes draining the breast cancer. Material: axillary lymph node tissue. Receptors were obtained from a female donor with breast cancer. Some clones in this sample may be carry-over from other donors' samples.

Many counts were recorded for this clonotype. V and J are TRBV9 and TRBJ1-5, with D unclear. The CDR3 consists of 14 residues. V lost 3 bases and J lost 3, with 10 bases in between. CDR1 is SGDLS, CDR2 YYNGEE, per germline. The chain's CDR3 is CASSADGSNQPQHF. CDR3 bases: TGTGCCAGCAGCGCAGACGGCTCCAATCAGCCCCAGCATTTT.

In its sample, this clonotype was seen many times. As DNA, the CDR3 is TGCGCCAGCAGCCAGCTCCGGGTCGGGGCCAACGTCCTGACTTTC. Translating it yields CASSQLRVGANVLTF. The chain has TRBV5-1 and TRBJ2-6; D not resolved. CDR1 and CDR2 from the germline V gene are SGHRS and YFSETQ. The CDR3 contains 15 residues. The ends were cut back, 4 bases at V and 4 bases at J, with 12 bases in the middle.

This clonotype was observed a few times. One base away lies a much larger clone, so this may be a sequencing read error. The chain recombines TRBV20-1 with TRBJ2-5; TRBD1 matches 7 bases. This CDR3 is built from 12 residues. CDR1 is DFQATT, CDR2 SNEGSKA, per germline (reference sequence). The CDR3 loop reads CSATRGQETPYF. CDR3 coding DNA: TGCAGTGCTACGAGGGGGCAAGAGACCCCGTACTTC.

About this clonotype: The junction departs from germline at one end; a sequencing error may be responsible. This sequence joins TRBV13 and TRBJ2-7; D ambiguous. The CDR3 contains 15 residues. CDR1 and CDR2 from the germline V gene are PRHDT and FYEKMQ (reference sequence). As DNA, the CDR3 is TGTGCCAGCTCACCACTCAGACAAAGCTCCTGCGAGCAGCACTTC. It yields the protein CASSPLRQSSCEQHF.

Concerning this clonotype itself: A single base separates this from a much larger clone, so it may be a read error. V and J are TRBV6-1 and TRBJ2-1; 9 bases are a match to TRBD2. Losses at the gene ends were 3 bases for V and 11 bases for J; bases not matched to a gene: 11. CDR3 length equals 15 residues. Looked up from germline, CDR1 is MNHNS and CDR2 is SASEGT. CDR3 residues: CASSEPGGGANKQFF. The CDR3 bases are TGTGCCAGCAGTGAGCCGGGCGGGGGGGCAAATAAGCAGTTCTTC.

Many counts were recorded for this clonotype. A much more abundant neighbour one base away suggests this may be a read error. This chain uses TRBV12-5 with TRBJ2-7; D remains ambiguous. Trimming left V 4 bases short and J 3 bases short, with 10 bases between. Germline V lookup: CDR1 LGHNT, CDR2 FRNRAP. The length of the CDR3 is 13 residues. This CDR3 is CASGCTANYEQYF. CDR3 sequence (DNA): TGTGCTAGTGGTTGCACGGCGAACTACGAGCAGTACTTC.

This clonotype was detected ten times or more. The V and J genes are TRBV4-1 and TRBJ1-4; D is ambiguous. The V and J ends lost 0 bases and 4 bases respectively, with 6 bases between them. This CDR3 region has 14 residues. CDR1 and CDR2 (germline): MGHRA, YSYEKL. CDR3 sequence (DNA): TGCGCCAGCAGCCAAGATATACATAATGAAAAACTGTTTTTT. Its protein product is CASSQDIHNEKLFF.

Points on this clonotype: The junction differs from germline at one of its ends, possibly a read error. The CDR3 nucleotides are TGTGCCGGCAGCCATGGGGTGGGGCCACCCCTCCACTTT. Amino acid sequence: CAGSHGVGPPLHF. The rearrangement links TRBV4-2 to TRBJ1-6, with D possibly TRBD1 on 5 matching bases. There are 13 residues in the CDR3. Germline CDR1 LGHNA, CDR2 YNFKEQ.

In its sample, this clonotype was seen many times. This chain uses TRBV7-2 with TRBJ1-6; 7 bases map to TRBD1. J lost 8 bases, V lost 5 bases, and 6 bases had no gene match. The CDR3 totals 14 residues. CDR1 is SGHTA, CDR2 FQGNSA, per germline. Here the CDR3 reads CASSQQGVYSPLHF. The CDR3 DNA reads TGTGCCAGCAGCCAGCAGGGGGTGTATTCACCCCTCCACTTT.

This clonotype appeared many times. The V call is TRBV19, the J call TRBJ1-2; 7 positions agree with TRBD1. The CDR3 is made up of 16 amino acids. J was trimmed by 3 bases and V by 5 bases; bases with no gene match: 12. The germline V gene encodes CDR1 LNHDA and CDR2 SQIVND (reference sequence). CDR3 in DNA: TGTGCCAGTAGTCCTTACAGGGGCGCGGGTGACTATGGCTACACCTTC. Its protein product is CASSPYRGAGDYGYTF.

The rearrangement links TRBV19 to TRBJ2-7; a weak D match, TRBD2 (6 bases). The ends were cut back, 2 bases at V and 0 bases at J, with 17 bases in the middle. CDR3 length: 17 amino acids. In germline, CDR1 is LNHDA, CDR2 SQIVND (reference sequence). The CDR3 spells CASSIYPGSGSSYEQYF. The CDR3 DNA reads as TGTGCCAGTAGTATATACCCGGGTAGCGGTAGCTCCTACGAGCAGTACTTC.

In this sample, this clonotype turned up many times. V usage is TRBV10-3 and J usage is TRBJ2-5; 7 bases align to TRBD2. Losses at the gene ends were 9 bases for V and 3 bases for J; bases not matched to a gene: 7. This CDR3 has 13 amino acids. Per the germline V gene, CDR1 is ENHRY and CDR2 is SYGVKD. The CDR3 loop reads CAIWGGKKETQYF. CDR3 nucleotides: TGTGCCATATGGGGAGGGAAGAAAGAGACCCAGTACTTC.

This chain links TRBV9 with TRBJ2-3, with D perhaps assigned TRBD1 or TRBD2 (5 bases each). Germline loops: CDR1 SGDLS, CDR2 YYNGEE. This CDR3 is 15 amino acids long. Trimming pared 4 bases from V and 4 bases from J, leaving 16 bases between. The CDR3 sequence: CASSPGFRGPDTQYF. The CDR3 DNA reads as TGTGCCAGCAGCCCAGGATTTCGGGGACCAGATACGCAGTATTTT. Looking up the rest from reference TRBV9 and TRBJ2-3 gives the full variable domain: DSGVTQTPKHLITATGQRVTLRCSPRSGDLSVYWYQQSLDQGLQFLIQYYNGEERAKGNILERFSAQQFPDLHSELNLSSLELGDSALYFCASSPGFRGPDTQYFGPGTRLTVL.

This clonotype came up once. The final CDR3 position lacks the conserved phenylalanine or tryptophan, pointing to a likely read error. The chain employs TRBV19 and TRBJ1-5; D is possibly TRBD1 (6 bases). This CDR3 is built from 16 residues. Between the trimmed V and J ends, which lost 7 bases and 0 bases, there was a span of 16 bases. From germline, CDR1 is LNHDA and CDR2 SQIVND (reference sequence). The DNA of the CDR3 is TGTGCCAGTAATATTCGCGGGACATTTAGCAATCAGCCCCAGCATTCT. This gives the protein CASNIRGTFSNQPQHS.

This clonotype was found many times. J is TRBJ2-1 and V is TRBV9; the match to TRBD2 covers 9 bases. V was clipped by 4 bases and J by 5 bases; unmatched bases: 7. Germline CDR1 reads SGDLS; CDR2 reads YYNGEE. This CDR3 contains 15 residues. This CDR3 is CASSPGLAPNNEQFF. The DNA of the CDR3 is TGTGCCAGCAGCCCGGGACTAGCCCCCAACAATGAGCAGTTCTTC.

The V gene is TRBV6-5, the J gene TRBJ1-2; 7 bases are shared with TRBD1. The V and J ends lost 5 bases and 0 bases, in that order; junction bases with no gene match: 15. Germline V CDR1 and CDR2: MNHEY, SVGAGI. The CDR3 has 18 residues. CDR3: CASSHETGMIHPNYGYTF. CDR3 coding DNA: TGTGCCAGCAGTCACGAGACAGGGATGATCCATCCTAACTATGGCTACACCTTC.

The DNA for the CDR3 is TGTGCCAGCAGAGATGACAGACTCTCTGGAAACACCATATATTTT. Translating gives CASRDDRLSGNTIYF. The chain recombines TRBV25-1 with TRBJ1-3, with a weak D call TRBD1 (5 bases). CDR1 and CDR2 from the germline V gene are MGHDK and SYGVNS. Deletions cut 6 bases from V and 0 bases from J, with 12 bases between. This CDR3 region has 15 residues. Based on the CDR3 plus reference TRBV25-1 and TRBJ1-3, the full variable domain is EADIYQTPRYLVIGTGKKITLECSQTMGHDKMYWYQQDPGMELHLIHYSYGVNSTEKGDLSSESTVSRIRTEHFPLTLESARPSHTSQYLCASRDDRLSGNTIYFGEGSWLTVV.

This clonotype was detected many times. The chain is built from TRBV20-1 and TRBJ2-5; 8 bases match TRBD1. The CDR3 consists of 13 residues. Germline V gives CDR1 DFQATT, CDR2 SNEGSKA (reference sequence). The CDR3 loop is CAAGTGAQETQYF. The CDR3 nucleotides are TGCGCGGCGGGGACAGGTGCTCAAGAGACCCAGTACTTC.

This clonotype was seen at least ten times. This chain connects TRBV5-8 to TRBJ2-2; D gene ambiguous. Trimming shortened V by 4 bases and J by 4 bases, and 8 bases separated the two germline ends. The germline gives CDR1 SGHTS, CDR2 YDEGEE. CDR3 length equals 13 residues. The CDR3 region is CASSQGSTGELFF. The CDR3 nucleotides are TGTGCCAGCAGCCAAGGGTCCACCGGGGAGCTGTTTTTT.

The chain couples TRBV4-1 to TRBJ1-1; tentative D call: TRBD1 (5 bases). The length of the CDR3 is 17 residues. The V gene lost 1 base and the J gene lost 2 bases, with 17 bases spanning the gap. Germline V CDR1 and CDR2: MGHRA, YSYEKL. CDR3 coding DNA: TGCGCCAGCAGCCAAGGTCCGTGGGGACGTGGAAACACTGAAGCTTTCTTT. Protein: CASSQGPWGRGNTEAFF.

This clonotype appeared many times. This chain links TRBV5-6 with TRBJ2-1; 9 bases match TRBD2. The CDR3 covers 14 residues. Looked up from germline, CDR1 is SGHDT and CDR2 is YYEEEE. Losses at the gene ends were 2 bases for V and 11 bases for J; bases not matched to a gene: 8. The CDR3 protein is CASSFSSGITKQFF. CDR3 DNA: TGTGCCAGCAGCTTCTCTAGCGGGATCACCAAGCAGTTCTTC. The full variable domain, completed using reference TRBV5-6 and TRBJ2-1, is DAGVTQSPTHLIKTRGQQVTLRCSPKSGHDTVSWYQQALGQGPQFIFQYYEEEERQRGNFPDRFSGHQFPNYSSELNVNALLLGDSALYLCASSFSSGITKQFFGPGTRLTVL.

This clonotype occurred many times. This chain connects TRBV7-2 to TRBJ1-5; no reliable D call. The germline V and J ends were trimmed by 5 bases and 0 bases, with 11 bases remaining between them. Germline CDR1 reads SGHTA; CDR2 reads FQGNSA. The CDR3 has 15 amino acids. Here the CDR3 reads CASSAQSYSNQPQHF. CDR3 sequence (DNA): TGTGCCAGCAGCGCACAGAGTTATAGCAATCAGCCCCAGCATTTT.

This clonotype was counted many times. The gene calls are TRBV6-5 and TRBJ2-7, with D unclear. Trimming shortened V by 6 bases and J by 2 bases, and 11 bases separated the two germline ends. The CDR3 length is 13 residues. Germline V gives CDR1 MNHEY, CDR2 SVGAGI. The CDR3 nucleotides are TGTGCCAGCAGCATAGGAGTCGCCTACGAGCAGTACTTC. This gives the protein CASSIGVAYEQYF.

About this clonotype itself: This sequence may be a read error, since a much larger clone differs from it by one base. The chain links TRBV30 to TRBJ2-1; D might be TRBD2 (6 bases). The CDR3 has 15 residues. Germline assignment: CDR1 GTSNPN and CDR2 SVGIG (reference sequence). Trimming pared 2 bases from V and 4 bases from J, leaving 15 bases between. CDR3 nucleotide sequence: TGTGCCTGGAGTTTAGTGGGAGGCCGATACAATGAGCAGTTCTTC. Its translation is CAWSLVGGRYNEQFF.

At least ten counts were recorded for this clonotype. The rearrangement uses TRBV11-3 and TRBJ2-2; the D gene is possibly TRBD1 (5 bases). The CDR3 length is 15 residues. The ends were cut back, 5 bases at V and 0 bases at J, with 10 bases in the middle. Germline CDR1 is SGHNT and CDR2 is YENEEA. The DNA of the CDR3 is TGTGCCAGCAGCCCCCAGACAGCGAACACCGGGGAGCTGTTTTTT. Its translation: CASSPQTANTGELFF.

This clonotype occurred many times. This chain links TRBV19 with TRBJ2-3, with D possibly being TRBD1 (6 bases). CDR3 length equals 14 residues. Germline V gives CDR1 LNHDA, CDR2 SQIVND (reference sequence). With 6 bases removed from V and 4 bases from J, the gap between germline ends came to 14 bases. DNA of the CDR3: TGTGCCAGTAGGGAAGGGTGGGGGCCAGATACGCAGTATTTT. Amino acid sequence: CASREGWGPDTQYF.

Note on this clonotype: The CDR3 carries no conserved terminal phenylalanine or tryptophan, so it likely arises from a read error. The J gene is TRBJ2-1, the V gene TRBV7-2; 9 bases map to TRBD2. Germline loops: CDR1 SGHTA, CDR2 FQGNSA. The CDR3 runs 15 residues. Unmatched junction bases numbered 5, after V lost 1 base and J lost 7 bases. In nucleotides, the CDR3 is TGTGCCAGCAGCTTAGTCAGCGGGGGGATAAATGAGCAGTTCCCC. Amino acids: CASSLVSGGINEQFP.